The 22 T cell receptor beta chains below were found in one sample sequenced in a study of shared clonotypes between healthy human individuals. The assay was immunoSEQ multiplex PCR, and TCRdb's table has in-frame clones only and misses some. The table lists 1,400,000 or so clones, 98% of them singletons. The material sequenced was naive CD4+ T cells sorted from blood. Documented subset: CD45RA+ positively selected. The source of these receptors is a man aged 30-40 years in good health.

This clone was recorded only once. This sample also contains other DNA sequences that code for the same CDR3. The CDR3 region has the DNA TGTGCCAGCAGCTTACTGGGGACCAGTGTGGCCTACGAGCAGTACTTC. This codes for CASSLLGTSVAYEQYF. This rearrangement joins TRBV11-2 to TRBJ2-7; D possibly matches TRBD1 or TRBD2 (5 bases each). Per the germline V gene, CDR1 is SGHAT and CDR2 is FQNNGV. V shed 2 bases and J shed 2 bases, with 16 bases lying between them. The length of the CDR3 is 16 residues.

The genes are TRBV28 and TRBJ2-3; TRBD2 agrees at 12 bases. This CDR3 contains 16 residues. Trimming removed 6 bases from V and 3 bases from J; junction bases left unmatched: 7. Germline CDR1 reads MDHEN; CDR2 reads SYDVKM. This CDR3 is CASRRLAGVRTDTQYF. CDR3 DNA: TGTGCCAGCAGAAGACTAGCGGGAGTGAGAACAGATACGCAGTATTTT.

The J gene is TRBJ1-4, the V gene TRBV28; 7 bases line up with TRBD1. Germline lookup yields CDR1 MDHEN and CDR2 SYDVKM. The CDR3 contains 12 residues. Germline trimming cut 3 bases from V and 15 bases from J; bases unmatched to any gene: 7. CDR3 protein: CASSFRQGRVFF. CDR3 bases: TGTGCCAGCAGTTTTCGACAGGGAAGGGTGTTTTTT.

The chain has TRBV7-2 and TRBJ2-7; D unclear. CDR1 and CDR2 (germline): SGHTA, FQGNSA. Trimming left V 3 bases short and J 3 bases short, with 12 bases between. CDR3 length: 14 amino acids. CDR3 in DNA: TGTGCCAGCAGCTTGGACGTCCAATTCTACGAGCAGTACTTC. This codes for CASSLDVQFYEQYF.

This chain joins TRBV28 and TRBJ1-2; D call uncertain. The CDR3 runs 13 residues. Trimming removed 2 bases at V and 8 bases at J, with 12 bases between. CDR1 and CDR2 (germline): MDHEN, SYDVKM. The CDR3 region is CASSLATARGYTF. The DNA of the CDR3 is TGTGCCAGCAGTTTAGCCACAGCTCGAGGCTACACCTTC.

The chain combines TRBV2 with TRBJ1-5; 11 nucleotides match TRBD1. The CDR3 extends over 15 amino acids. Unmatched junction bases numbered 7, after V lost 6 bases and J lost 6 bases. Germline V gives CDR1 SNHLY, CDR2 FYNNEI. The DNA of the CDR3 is TGTGCCAGCAGGATGACCGGGACAGGGGGTCAGCCCCAGCATTTT. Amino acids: CASRMTGTGGQPQHF.

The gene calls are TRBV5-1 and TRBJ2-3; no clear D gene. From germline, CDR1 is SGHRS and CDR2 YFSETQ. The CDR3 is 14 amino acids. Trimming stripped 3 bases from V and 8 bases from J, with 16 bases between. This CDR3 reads CASSSPSVGGTQYF. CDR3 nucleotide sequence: TGCGCCAGCAGCTCCCCTAGTGTAGGCGGTACGCAGTATTTT. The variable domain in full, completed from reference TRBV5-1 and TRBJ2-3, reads KAGVTQTPRYLIKTRGQQVTLSCSPISGHRSVSWYQQTPGQGLQFLFEYFSETQRNKGNFPGRFSGRQFSNSRSEMNVSTLELGDSALYLCASSSPSVGGTQYFGPGTRLTVL.

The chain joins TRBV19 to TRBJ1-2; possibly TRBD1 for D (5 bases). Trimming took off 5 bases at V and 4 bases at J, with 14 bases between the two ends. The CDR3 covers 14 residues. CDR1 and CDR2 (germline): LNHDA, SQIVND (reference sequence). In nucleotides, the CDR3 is TGTGCCAGTAGTGGCGGGACGAGATTCTATGGCTACACCTTC. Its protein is CASSGGTRFYGYTF.

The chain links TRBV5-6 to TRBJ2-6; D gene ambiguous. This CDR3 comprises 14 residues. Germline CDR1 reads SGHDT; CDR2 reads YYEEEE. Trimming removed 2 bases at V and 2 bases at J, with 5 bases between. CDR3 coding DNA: TGTGCCAGCAGCTTAAGTGCTGGGGCCAACGTCCTGACTTTC. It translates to CASSLSAGANVLTF.

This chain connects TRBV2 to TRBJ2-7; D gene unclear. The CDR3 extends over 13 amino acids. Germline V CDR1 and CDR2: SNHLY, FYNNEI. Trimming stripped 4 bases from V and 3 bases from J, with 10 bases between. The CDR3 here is CASSVQAYYEQYF. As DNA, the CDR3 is TGTGCCAGCAGTGTGCAGGCGTACTACGAGCAGTACTTC. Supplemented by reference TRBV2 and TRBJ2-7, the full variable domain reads EPEVTQTPSHQVTQMGQEVILRCVPISNHLYFYWYRQILGQKVEFLVSFYNNEISEKSEIFDDQFSVERPDGSNFTLKIRSTKLEDSAMYFCASSVQAYYEQYFGPGTRLTVT.

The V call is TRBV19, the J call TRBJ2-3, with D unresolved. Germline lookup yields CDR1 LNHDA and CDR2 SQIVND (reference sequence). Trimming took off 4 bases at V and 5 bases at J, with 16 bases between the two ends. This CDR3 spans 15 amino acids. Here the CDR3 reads CASSSIGVFQDTQYF. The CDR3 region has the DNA TGTGCCAGTAGTAGTATTGGGGTCTTCCAAGATACGCAGTATTTT.

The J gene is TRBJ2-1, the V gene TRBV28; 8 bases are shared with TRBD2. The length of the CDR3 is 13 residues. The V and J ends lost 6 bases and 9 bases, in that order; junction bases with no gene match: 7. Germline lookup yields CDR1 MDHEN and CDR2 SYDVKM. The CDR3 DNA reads TGTGCCAGCAGACCGACTAGCGTTCTTGAGCAGTTCTTC. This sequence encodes CASRPTSVLEQFF.

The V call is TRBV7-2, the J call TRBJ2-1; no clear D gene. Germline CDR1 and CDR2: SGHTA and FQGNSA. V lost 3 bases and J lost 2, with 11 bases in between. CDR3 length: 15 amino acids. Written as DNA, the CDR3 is TGTGCCAGCAGCTTGAACGGGTTAACCTACAATGAGCAGTTCTTC. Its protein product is CASSLNGLTYNEQFF.

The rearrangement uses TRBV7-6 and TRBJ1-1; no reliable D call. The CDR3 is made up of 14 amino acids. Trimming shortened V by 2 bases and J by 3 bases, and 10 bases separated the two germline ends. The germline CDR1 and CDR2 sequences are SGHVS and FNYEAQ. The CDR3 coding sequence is TGTGCCAGCAGCTTAAAGGACGGGGACACTGAAGCTTTCTTT. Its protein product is CASSLKDGDTEAFF.

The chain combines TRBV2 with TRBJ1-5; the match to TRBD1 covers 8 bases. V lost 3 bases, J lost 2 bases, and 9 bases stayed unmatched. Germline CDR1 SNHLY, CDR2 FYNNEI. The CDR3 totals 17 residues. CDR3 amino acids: CASSDALTGVRNQPQHF. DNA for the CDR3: TGTGCCAGCAGTGACGCTTTGACAGGGGTGCGCAATCAGCCCCAGCATTTT. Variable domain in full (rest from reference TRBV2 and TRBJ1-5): EPEVTQTPSHQVTQMGQEVILRCVPISNHLYFYWYRQILGQKVEFLVSFYNNEISEKSEIFDDQFSVERPDGSNFTLKIRSTKLEDSAMYFCASSDALTGVRNQPQHFGDGTRLSIL.

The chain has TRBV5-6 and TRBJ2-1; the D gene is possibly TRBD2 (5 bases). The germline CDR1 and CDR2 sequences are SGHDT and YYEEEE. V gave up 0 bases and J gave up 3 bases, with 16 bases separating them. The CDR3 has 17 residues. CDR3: CASSLGPATSYYNEQFF. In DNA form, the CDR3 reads TGTGCCAGCAGCTTGGGGCCAGCTACTAGTTACTACAATGAGCAGTTCTTC.

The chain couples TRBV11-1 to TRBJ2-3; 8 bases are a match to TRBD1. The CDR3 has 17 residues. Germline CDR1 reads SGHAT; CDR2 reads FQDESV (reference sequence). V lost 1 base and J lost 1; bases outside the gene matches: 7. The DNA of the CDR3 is TGTGCCAGCAGCTTAGGGCAGGGGGCGCCGGGCACAGATACGCAGTATTTT. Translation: CASSLGQGAPGTDTQYF.

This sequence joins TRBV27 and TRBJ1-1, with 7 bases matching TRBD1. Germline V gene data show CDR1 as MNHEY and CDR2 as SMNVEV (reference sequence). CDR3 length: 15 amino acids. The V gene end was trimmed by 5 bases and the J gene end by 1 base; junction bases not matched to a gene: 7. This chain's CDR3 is CASSLQGGRNTEAFF. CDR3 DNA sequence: TGTGCCAGCAGTCTTCAAGGGGGCCGGAACACTGAAGCTTTCTTT.

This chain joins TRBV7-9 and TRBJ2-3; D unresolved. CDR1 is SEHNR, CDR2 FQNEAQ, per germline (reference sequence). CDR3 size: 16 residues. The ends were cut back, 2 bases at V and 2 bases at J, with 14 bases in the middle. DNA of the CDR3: TGTGCCAGCAGCTTAAATGATCCATTTGACACAGATACGCAGTATTTT. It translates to CASSLNDPFDTDTQYF.

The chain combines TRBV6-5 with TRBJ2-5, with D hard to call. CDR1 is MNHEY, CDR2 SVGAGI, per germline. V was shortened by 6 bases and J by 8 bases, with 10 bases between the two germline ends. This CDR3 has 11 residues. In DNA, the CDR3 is TGTGCCAGCAGCCTATCAGTAACCCAGTACTTC. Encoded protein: CASSLSVTQYF.

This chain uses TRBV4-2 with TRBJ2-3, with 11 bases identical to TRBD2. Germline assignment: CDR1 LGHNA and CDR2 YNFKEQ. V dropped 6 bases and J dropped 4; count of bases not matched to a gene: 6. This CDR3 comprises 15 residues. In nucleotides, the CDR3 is TGTGCCAGCAGAACGGGACTAGCGGTTTCAGATACGCAGTATTTT. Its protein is CASRTGLAVSDTQYF.

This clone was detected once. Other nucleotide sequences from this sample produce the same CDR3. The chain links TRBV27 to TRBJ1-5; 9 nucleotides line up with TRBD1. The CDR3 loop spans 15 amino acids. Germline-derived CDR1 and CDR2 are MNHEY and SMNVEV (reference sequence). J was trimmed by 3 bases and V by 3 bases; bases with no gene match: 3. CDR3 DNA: TGTGCCAGCAGTTTCGGACAGGGGCCCAATCAGCCCCAGCATTTT. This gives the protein CASSFGQGPNQPQHF.